One and the same sample provided the 21 T cell receptor beta chains below, sequenced in a study of blood T cell repertoires in COVID-19. This table comes from immunoSEQ multiplex PCR, and its TCRdb copy is limited to in-frame clones, with some not included. The sample shows roughly 170,000 clones, under 90% of them seen only once. Specimen: peripheral blood. These receptors all stem from a human donor in a cohort sampled during active COVID-19.

The chain couples TRBV5-4 to TRBJ1-1, with 7 bases that match TRBD1. Germline V lookup: CDR1 SGHNT, CDR2 YYREEE (reference sequence). The V segment lost 5 bases and the J segment 0 bases; nucleotides outside the gene matches: 16. The length of the CDR3 is 18 residues. The chain's CDR3 is CASRNNRDRYYLNTEAFF. The CDR3 region has the DNA TGTGCCAGCAGAAATAACCGGGACAGATATTACTTGAACACTGAAGCTTTCTTT.

The chain carries TRBV14 and TRBJ1-1; D might be TRBD1 (5 bases). V was shortened by 4 bases and J by 0 bases, with 15 bases between the two germline ends. Germline V gene sequence: CDR1 SGHDN, CDR2 FVKESK. CDR3 size: 16 residues. Here the CDR3 DNA reads TGTGCCAGCAGCCCTCCAGGGTGGCGGATGAACACTGAAGCTTTCTTT. Translation gives CASSPPGWRMNTEAFF.

In this sample, this clone turned up once. This sequence joins TRBV7-2 and TRBJ1-2; D is undetermined. CDR3 length: 14 amino acids. Germline V gene data show CDR1 as SGHTA and CDR2 as FQGNSA. V shed 2 bases and J shed 2 bases, with 9 bases lying between them. CDR3 sequence reads: CASSLSPRNYGYTF. The CDR3 coding sequence is TGTGCCAGCAGCTTATCACCGCGGAACTATGGCTACACCTTC.

The chain joins TRBV12-3 or TRBV12-4 to TRBJ2-1; D gene unclear. The CDR3 consists of 12 residues. Trimming shortened V by 6 bases and J by 10 bases, and 13 bases separated the two germline ends. In nucleotides, the CDR3 is TGTGCCAGCAGGCGAGATATTCGGGAGCAGTTCTTC. Its translation: CASRRDIREQFF.

This clone was detected only once. The rearrangement joins TRBV6-5 to TRBJ2-7; weak D call: TRBD1 (6 bases). Germline V gene sequence: CDR1 MNHEY, CDR2 SVGAGI. This CDR3 has 16 amino acids. V shed 2 bases and J shed 1 base, with 15 bases lying between them. The CDR3 DNA reads as TGTGCCAGCAGTTACGATTTAGGGGGATCGTCCTACGAGCAGTACTTC. Amino acids: CASSYDLGGSSYEQYF.

The J gene is TRBJ2-7, the V gene TRBV7-2, with D uncertain. Germline CDR1 SGHTA, CDR2 FQGNSA. This CDR3 region has 14 residues. V lost 1 base and J 4 bases, leaving 11 bases between the germline ends. The CDR3 is CASSLVPLGYEQYF. CDR3 sequence (DNA): TGTGCCAGCAGCTTAGTACCCCTCGGGTACGAGCAGTACTTC.

The V and J genes are TRBV19 and TRBJ1-2; 7 nucleotides agree with TRBD1. Trimming at V came to 3 bases and at J to 8 bases, leaving 6 bases not matched to a gene. The CDR3 length is 13 residues. The germline V gene encodes CDR1 LNHDA and CDR2 SQIVND (reference sequence). In DNA, the CDR3 is TGTGCCAGTAGTATTACAGGGGAGCGAGGCTACACCTTC. Translation gives CASSITGERGYTF.

V usage is TRBV15 and J usage is TRBJ1-1; D is undetermined. Germline V lookup: CDR1 LNHNV, CDR2 YYDKDF (reference sequence). The CDR3 is made up of 11 amino acids. Trimming removed 4 bases at V and 6 bases at J, with 6 bases between. The CDR3 DNA follows: TGTGCCACCAGCATCAACTCTGAAGCTTTCTTT. Translated: CATSINSEAFF.

This chain uses TRBV7-9 with TRBJ1-2; D gene uncertain. The CDR3 is 13 amino acids. The germline V and J ends were trimmed by 0 bases and 4 bases, with 6 bases remaining between them. Germline V gene data show CDR1 as SEHNR and CDR2 as FQNEAQ (reference sequence). The CDR3 sequence: CASSLAGGYGYTF. For the CDR3, the DNA is TGTGCCAGCAGCTTAGCGGGAGGCTATGGCTACACCTTC.

The chain recombines TRBV9 with TRBJ1-1; possibly TRBD1 for D (5 bases). Germline CDR1 reads SGDLS; CDR2 reads YYNGEE. There are 14 residues in the CDR3. Trimming cost V 0 bases and J 2 bases, with 8 bases left between them. CDR3 sequence: CASSVAGANTEAFF. CDR3 nucleotide sequence: TGTGCCAGCAGCGTAGCTGGGGCTAACACTGAAGCTTTCTTT.

The chain joins TRBV7-6 to TRBJ1-1; the D is unclear. Per the germline V gene, CDR1 is SGHVS and CDR2 is FNYEAQ. The CDR3 has 16 residues. V was trimmed by 1 base and J by 2 bases, leaving 14 bases between them. In DNA form, the CDR3 reads TGTGCCAGCAGCTTAGATTTCGGCGGAAGCAACACTGAAGCTTTCTTT. It is translated as CASSLDFGGSNTEAFF.

J is TRBJ2-3 and V is TRBV24-1, with D possibly being TRBD1 (5 bases). Germline assignment: CDR1 KGHDR and CDR2 SFDVKD. This CDR3 has 15 residues. Trimming pared 3 bases from V and 2 bases from J, leaving 11 bases between. CDR3 sequence: CATSDPQGITDTQYF. CDR3 coding DNA: TGTGCCACCAGTGATCCCCAGGGTATCACAGATACGCAGTATTTT.

V usage is TRBV6-2 or TRBV6-3 and J usage is TRBJ1-1; 9 nucleotides line up with TRBD1. CDR1 and CDR2 (germline): MNHEY, SVGEGT. With 4 bases clipped from V and 0 bases from J, the junction kept 6 bases outside the gene matches. The CDR3 runs 16 residues. The CDR3 loop reads CASSFTGGALNTEAFF. CDR3 coding DNA: TGTGCCAGCAGTTTCACAGGGGGCGCCTTGAACACTGAAGCTTTCTTT.

The CDR3 spells CASSTGTGANNSPLHF. CDR3 sequence (DNA): TGTGCCAGTAGTACAGGGACAGGGGCGAATAATTCACCCCTCCACTTT. The chain carries TRBV19 and TRBJ1-6; 10 bases match TRBD1. V lost 4 bases, J lost 5 bases, and 5 bases stayed unmatched. The germline V gene encodes CDR1 LNHDA and CDR2 SQIVND (reference sequence). This CDR3 comprises 16 residues.

V is TRBV6-4 and J is TRBJ1-2; TRBD1 agrees at 8 bases. Germline V gene data show CDR1 as MRHNA and CDR2 as SNTAGT. V shed 2 bases and J 6 bases; nucleotides not matched to a gene: 2. The CDR3 has 13 residues. The CDR3 DNA reads as TGTGCCAGCAGTGACGGACAGGGACATGGCTACACCTTC. Protein: CASSDGQGHGYTF.

The chain employs TRBV5-1 and TRBJ1-5; D is possibly TRBD1 (5 bases). Per the germline V gene, CDR1 is SGHRS and CDR2 is YFSETQ. This CDR3 has 15 amino acids. V was clipped by 4 bases and J by 3 bases, with 14 bases between them. The CDR3 reads CASSPNGGANQPQHF. CDR3 in DNA: TGCGCCAGCAGCCCCAACGGGGGAGCCAATCAGCCCCAGCATTTT.

In this sample, this clone turned up a few times. The rearrangement joins TRBV15 to TRBJ2-2; 10 nucleotides align to TRBD1. The CDR3 extends over 15 amino acids. Germline CDR1 is LNHNV and CDR2 is YYDKDF (reference sequence). V was clipped by 3 bases and J by 5 bases; unmatched bases: 3. The CDR3 nucleotides read TGTGCCACCAGCAGCGACAGGGGGCGAACCGGGGAGCTGTTTTTT. This translates into CATSSDRGRTGELFF.

This clone was detected only a few times. V and J are TRBV4-1 and TRBJ2-7, with a tentative D call TRBD1 (5 bases). V shed 1 base and J shed 0 bases, with 10 bases lying between them. The germline gives CDR1 MGHRA, CDR2 YSYEKL. The CDR3 is 15 residues long. This chain's CDR3 is CASSQGGDSSYEQYF. DNA of the CDR3: TGCGCCAGCAGCCAAGGGGGCGACAGCTCCTACGAGCAGTACTTC.

Only one count was recorded for this clone. The chain carries TRBV11-2 and TRBJ1-1; D uncertain. Looked up from germline, CDR1 is SGHAT and CDR2 is FQNNGV. The CDR3 covers 13 residues. Trimming took off 8 bases at V and 0 bases at J, with 10 bases between the two ends. In nucleotides, the CDR3 is TGTGCCAGCGGACTGAATTTGAACACTGAAGCTTTCTTT. Amino acid sequence: CASGLNLNTEAFF.

The rearrangement uses TRBV2 and TRBJ2-7; TRBD2 matches at 11 bases. This CDR3 is built from 16 residues. Germline V CDR1 and CDR2: SNHLY, FYNNEI. V was clipped by 6 bases and J by 0 bases; unmatched bases: 7. DNA of the CDR3: TGTGCCAGCAGCGATAAACTAGCGGGGGTCTCCTACGAGCAGTACTTC. It encodes CASSDKLAGVSYEQYF.

The chain employs TRBV10-3 and TRBJ2-1; possible D gene TRBD2, 5 bases. This CDR3 has 16 residues. Germline V lookup: CDR1 ENHRY, CDR2 SYGVKD. V dropped 0 bases and J dropped 5 bases, with 14 bases sitting between them. In DNA, the CDR3 is TGTGCCATCAGTGAGTCGAGAAGAAAGGAGGACAATGAGCAGTTCTTC. This codes for CAISESRRKEDNEQFF.